This TCR beta chain stems from a study of cytomegalovirus exposure and HLA in healthy donors. Regarding the study as a whole: Researchers reported from a later analysis that most CMV-associated TCR beta chains appeared HLA-restricted. Segments of the TCR beta V type were, in most cases, productive about 87% or about 30% of the time in an earlier analysis. Later on, an analysis tied under 20,000 TCR beta sequences to HLA alleles at 0.05 false discovery rate.

The CDR3 length is 14 residues. CDR1 is SQVTM, CDR2 ANQGSEA, per germline. V shed 5 bases and J 2 bases; nucleotides not matched to a gene: 6. PCR was performed using 60 Vbeta and 13 Jbeta primers. Repertoires were generated with immunoSEQ multiplex PCR, while TCRdb's copy carries only in-frame clones and drops some. The sample yields about 180,000 clones, more than 65% seen once. Concerning this clone itself: Its target is unknown.

The genes are TRBV29-1 and TRBJ1-5, with TRBD1 matching over 7 bases. This TCR was sampled from a woman under 40 in good health and CMV-seropositive. Sequenced: PBMCs. CDR3 sequence reads: CSVRTGGGNQPQHF. In DNA form, the CDR3 reads TGCAGCGTTCGGACAGGCGGGGGCAATCAGCCCCAGCATTTT.